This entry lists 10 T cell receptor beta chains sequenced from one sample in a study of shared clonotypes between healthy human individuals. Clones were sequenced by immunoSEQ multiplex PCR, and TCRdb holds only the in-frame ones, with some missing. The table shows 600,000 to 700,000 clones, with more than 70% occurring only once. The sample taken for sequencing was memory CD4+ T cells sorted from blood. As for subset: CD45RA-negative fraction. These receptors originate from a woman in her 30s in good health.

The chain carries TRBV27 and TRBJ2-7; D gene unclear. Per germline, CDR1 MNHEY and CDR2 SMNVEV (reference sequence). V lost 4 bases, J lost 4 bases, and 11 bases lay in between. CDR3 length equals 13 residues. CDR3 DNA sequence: TGTGCCAGCAGTTACAACGGAAAATACGAGCAGTACTTC. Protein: CASSYNGKYEQYF.

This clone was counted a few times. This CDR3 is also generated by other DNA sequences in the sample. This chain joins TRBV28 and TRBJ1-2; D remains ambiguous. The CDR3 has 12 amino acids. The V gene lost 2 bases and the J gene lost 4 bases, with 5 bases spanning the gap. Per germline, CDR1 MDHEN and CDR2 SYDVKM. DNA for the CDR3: TGTGCCAGCAGTTTAGACGGCTATGGCTACACCTTC. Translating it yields CASSLDGYGYTF.

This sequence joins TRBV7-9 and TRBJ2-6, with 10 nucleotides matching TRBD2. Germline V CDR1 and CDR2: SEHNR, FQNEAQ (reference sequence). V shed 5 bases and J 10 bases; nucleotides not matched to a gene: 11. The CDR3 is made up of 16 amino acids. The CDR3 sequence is CASSPSVLAGSNVLTF. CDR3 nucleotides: TGTGCCAGCAGCCCATCGGTACTAGCGGGATCTAACGTCCTGACTTTC.

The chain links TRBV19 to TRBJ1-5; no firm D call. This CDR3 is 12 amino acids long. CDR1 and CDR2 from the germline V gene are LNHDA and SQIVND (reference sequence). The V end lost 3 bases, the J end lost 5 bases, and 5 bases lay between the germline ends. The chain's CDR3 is CASSMWDQPQHF. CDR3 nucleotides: TGTGCCAGTAGTATGTGGGATCAGCCCCAGCATTTT.

The CDR3 DNA reads TGCGCCAGCAGCTTGGAAGCCGTAGGGGCAAGCAATCAGCCCCAGCATTTT. It translates to CASSLEAVGASNQPQHF. The chain joins TRBV5-1 to TRBJ1-5; possible D gene TRBD1, 5 bases. Germline loops: CDR1 SGHRS, CDR2 YFSETQ. CDR3 length: 17 amino acids. V gave up 0 bases and J gave up 1 base, with 14 bases separating them.

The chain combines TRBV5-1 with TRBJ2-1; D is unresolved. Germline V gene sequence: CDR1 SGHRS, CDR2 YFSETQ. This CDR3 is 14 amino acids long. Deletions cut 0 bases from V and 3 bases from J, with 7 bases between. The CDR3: CASSLDSLYNEQFF. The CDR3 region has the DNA TGCGCCAGCAGCTTGGACTCCCTCTACAATGAGCAGTTCTTC.

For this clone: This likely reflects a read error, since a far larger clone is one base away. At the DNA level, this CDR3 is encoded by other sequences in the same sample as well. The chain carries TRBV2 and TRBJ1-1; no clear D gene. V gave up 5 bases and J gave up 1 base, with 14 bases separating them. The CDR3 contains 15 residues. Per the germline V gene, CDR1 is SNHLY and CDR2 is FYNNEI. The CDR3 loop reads CASSNRRPENTEAFF. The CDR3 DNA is TGTGCCAGCAGTAATCGAAGACCTGAGAACACTGAAGCTTTCTTT.

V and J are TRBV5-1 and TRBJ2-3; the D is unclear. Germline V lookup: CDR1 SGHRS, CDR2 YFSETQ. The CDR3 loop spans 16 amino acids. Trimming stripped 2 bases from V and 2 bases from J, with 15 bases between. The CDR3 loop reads CASSLGLTPDTDTQYF. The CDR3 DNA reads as TGCGCCAGCAGCTTAGGTCTTACCCCCGACACAGATACGCAGTATTTT.

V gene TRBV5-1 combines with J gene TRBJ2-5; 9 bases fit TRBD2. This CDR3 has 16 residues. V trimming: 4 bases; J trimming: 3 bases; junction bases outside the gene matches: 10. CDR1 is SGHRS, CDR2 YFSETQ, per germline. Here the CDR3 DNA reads TGCGCCAGCAGCCTTCTTAGCGGGAGTGGGGAAGAGACCCAGTACTTC. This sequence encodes CASSLLSGSGEETQYF.

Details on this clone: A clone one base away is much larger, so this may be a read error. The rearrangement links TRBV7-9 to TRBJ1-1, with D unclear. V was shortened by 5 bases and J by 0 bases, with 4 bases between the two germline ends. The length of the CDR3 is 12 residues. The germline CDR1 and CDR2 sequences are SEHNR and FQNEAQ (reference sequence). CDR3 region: CASSRLNTEAFF. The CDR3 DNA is TGTGCCAGCAGCAGACTGAACACTGAAGCTTTCTTT. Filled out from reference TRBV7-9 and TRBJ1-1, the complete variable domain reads DTGVSQNPRHKITKRGQNVTFRCDPISEHNRLYWYRQTLGQGPEFLTYFQNEAQLEKSRLLSDRFSAERPKGSFSTLEIQRTEQGDSAMYLCASSRLNTEAFFGQGTRLTVV.